Below are 23 T cell receptor beta chains sequenced from a single sample in a study of cytomegalovirus exposure and HLA in healthy donors. Use of 60 Vbeta and 13 Jbeta primers characterized the PCR. The repertoire was sequenced with immunoSEQ multiplex PCR; TCRdb's copy has only in-frame clones and lacks some. The sample gives approximately 190,000 clones, approximately 78% of which show up once; 0.7% to 0.95% is in the top ten. Material for sequencing was PBMCs. These TCRs come from a woman aged 18-30 years in good health and CMV-seronegative.

V and J are TRBV18 and TRBJ2-1; perhaps TRBD1 as D (6 bases). V was shortened by 5 bases and J by 7 bases, with 12 bases between the two germline ends. The CDR3 contains 13 residues. Germline values: CDR1 KGHSH, CDR2 LQKENI. The DNA of the CDR3 is TGTGCCAGCTCAATGGGGGCCGGGAATGAGCAGTTCTTC. Amino acids: CASSMGAGNEQFF.

As to this clone: Compared with germline, one end of the junction differs, possibly owing to a read error. The rearrangement links TRBV28 to TRBJ2-1; 9 positions match TRBD2. The CDR3 has 12 amino acids. Germline CDR1 and CDR2: MDHEN and SYDVKM. The chain's CDR3 is CASSLRREGPVF. Here the CDR3 DNA reads TGTGCCAGCAGTTTACGGCGGGAGGGCCCGGTCTTC.

The genes are TRBV30 and TRBJ1-3; 11 bases fit TRBD1. V shed 3 bases and J 7 bases; nucleotides not matched to a gene: 8. CDR3 length: 15 residues. Per germline, CDR1 GTSNPN and CDR2 SVGIG (reference sequence). The CDR3 DNA is TGTGCCTGGAGCCCCCGGACAGGGGGCGCGAACACCATATATTTT. Translation: CAWSPRTGGANTIYF.

This chain joins TRBV28 and TRBJ1-1; possibly TRBD1 for D (6 bases). Trimming left V 4 bases short and J 3 bases short, with 12 bases between. The CDR3 has 14 residues. CDR1 MDHEN and CDR2 SYDVKM come from the germline V gene. The CDR3 loop reads CASSYTGRYTEAFF. The CDR3 DNA sequence: TGTGCCAGCAGTTATACAGGGAGATACACTGAAGCTTTCTTT.

V gene TRBV28 combines with J gene TRBJ1-1; D ambiguous. The CDR3 loop spans 15 amino acids. CDR1 is MDHEN and CDR2 is SYDVKM in the germline V gene. V shed 5 bases and J shed 7 bases, with 20 bases lying between them. CDR3 residues: CASSITGINPLEAFF. Here the CDR3 DNA reads TGTGCCAGCAGTATAACCGGGATTAACCCCCTTGAAGCTTTCTTT.

This clone has just a few counts. The J gene is TRBJ2-3, the V gene TRBV6-1; D gene unclear. V lost 2 bases and J 5 bases, leaving 5 bases between the germline ends. The germline V gene encodes CDR1 MNHNS and CDR2 SASEGT. CDR3 length equals 12 residues. The CDR3 spells CASSENGDTQYF. The DNA of the CDR3 is TGTGCCAGCAGTGAAAACGGAGATACGCAGTATTTT.

The J gene is TRBJ2-4, the V gene TRBV4-1; the D gene is possibly TRBD2 (6 bases). The CDR3 sequence is 13 residues long. Between the trimmed V and J ends, which lost 0 bases and 16 bases, there was a span of 16 bases. CDR1 is MGHRA and CDR2 is YSYEKL in the germline V gene. The chain's CDR3 is CASSQESAGQLYF. The CDR3 nucleotides are TGCGCCAGCAGCCAAGAGTCGGCGGGGCAACTATACTTC.

The rearrangement uses TRBV5-4 and TRBJ2-5; the D gene is possibly TRBD2 (6 bases). The germline CDR1 and CDR2 sequences are SGHNT and YYREEE (reference sequence). This CDR3 region has 15 residues. The V gene lost 4 bases and the J gene lost 4 bases, with 17 bases spanning the gap. Written as DNA, the CDR3 is TGTGCCAGCAGCCCAACCACTAGCCCAGTAGAGACCCAGTACTTC. Protein product: CASSPTTSPVETQYF.

The chain uses TRBV11-2 and TRBJ2-7, with D maybe TRBD1 (6 bases). CDR3 size: 14 residues. Germline loops: CDR1 SGHAT, CDR2 FQNNGV. V was clipped by 8 bases and J by 5 bases, with 19 bases between them. The CDR3 DNA reads TGTGCCAGCGGCAAACAAAACAGGGTAAACGAGCAGTACTTC. This encodes CASGKQNRVNEQYF.

This clone came up a few times. This rearrangement joins TRBV29-1 to TRBJ1-1; no definite D call. This CDR3 spans 13 amino acids. Germline CDR1 and CDR2: SQVTM and ANQGSEA. The V end was cut by 7 bases, the J end by 2 bases, with 14 bases between. The CDR3 loop is CSAPGRLNTEAFF. The CDR3 DNA sequence: TGCAGCGCCCCCGGGAGACTAAACACTGAAGCTTTCTTT.

This chain connects TRBV5-1 to TRBJ1-6; 9 positions match TRBD1. Germline V lookup: CDR1 SGHRS, CDR2 YFSETQ. V lost 4 bases, J lost 6 bases, and 5 bases stayed unmatched. The CDR3 totals 15 residues. The CDR3 region has the DNA TGCGCCAGCAGCGACGGGACAGGGCGTAATTCACCCCTCCACTTT. It specifies CASSDGTGRNSPLHF. The complete variable domain, with remaining parts taken from reference TRBV5-1 and TRBJ1-6, reads KAGVTQTPRYLIKTRGQQVTLSCSPISGHRSVSWYQQTPGQGLQFLFEYFSETQRNKGNFPGRFSGRQFSNSRSEMNVSTLELGDSALYLCASSDGTGRNSPLHFGNGTRLTVT.

The chain couples TRBV6-6 to TRBJ2-1, with 8 bases fitting TRBD1. Looked up from germline, CDR1 is MNHNY and CDR2 is SVGAGI (reference sequence). The J segment lost 8 bases and the V segment lost 5 bases, leaving 11 bases of the junction unmatched. There are 15 residues in the CDR3. The CDR3, as DNA: TGTGCCAGCAGTACCCGGGACAGGCCGAGCCATGAGCAGTTCTTC. Translation: CASSTRDRPSHEQFF.

In its sample, this clone was seen a few times. The V call is TRBV5-1, the J call TRBJ2-2, with D uncertain. The CDR3 extends over 14 amino acids. V lost 4 bases, J lost 0 bases, and 7 bases lay in between. CDR1 and CDR2 from the germline V gene are SGHRS and YFSETQ. The chain's CDR3 is CASSPTTNTGELFF. The CDR3 nucleotides read TGCGCCAGCAGCCCTACTACGAACACCGGGGAGCTGTTTTTT.

V and J are TRBV27 and TRBJ1-4; D unresolved. V lost 3 bases, J lost 7 bases, and 9 bases lay in between. Germline V gene sequence: CDR1 MNHEY, CDR2 SMNVEV (reference sequence). The CDR3 consists of 13 residues. CDR3 loop: CASSLTHSEKLFF. The CDR3 nucleotides read TGTGCCAGCAGTTTGACACACAGTGAAAAACTGTTTTTT.

CDR3 region: CASSLWGGSPYNEQFF. The CDR3 DNA reads TGTGCCAGCAGCTTATGGGGGGGATCCCCCTACAATGAGCAGTTCTTC. The chain has TRBV7-6 and TRBJ2-1; 7 bases are shared with TRBD2. Per the germline V gene, CDR1 is SGHVS and CDR2 is FNYEAQ. Trimming took 2 bases from V and 2 from J; bases not matched to a gene: 6. The CDR3 contains 16 residues.

In its sample, this clone was seen once. V gene TRBV7-9 combines with J gene TRBJ2-5; D is ambiguous. The CDR3 loop spans 16 amino acids. Germline V CDR1 and CDR2: SEHNR, FQNEAQ (reference sequence). Deletions cut 1 base from V and 4 bases from J, with 16 bases between. CDR3 DNA sequence: TGTGCCAGCAGCTTAGAAGTGGTGGCCCGTGTAGAGACCCAGTACTTC. It encodes CASSLEVVARVETQYF.

The chain carries TRBV28 and TRBJ1-1; D gene ambiguous. Between the trimmed V and J ends, which lost 9 bases and 9 bases, there was a span of 23 bases. This CDR3 spans 14 amino acids. From germline, CDR1 is MDHEN and CDR2 SYDVKM. CDR3 residues: CASKNDATAKKAFF. The DNA of the CDR3 is TGTGCCAGTAAAAACGACGCCACAGCCAAAAAAGCTTTCTTT.

There are a few counts of this clone. V gene TRBV30 combines with J gene TRBJ2-5; D is unclear. With 2 bases removed from V and 5 bases from J, the gap between germline ends came to 9 bases. This CDR3 is built from 12 residues. Germline CDR1 GTSNPN, CDR2 SVGIG (reference sequence). This chain's CDR3 is CAWSPRWETQYF. DNA for the CDR3: TGTGCCTGGAGTCCCAGGTGGGAGACCCAGTACTTC.

J is TRBJ1-1 and V is TRBV10-2; no clear D gene. The CDR3 spans 13 residues. Germline values: CDR1 WSHSY, CDR2 SAAADI. The CDR3 reads CAVGRETNTEAFF. CDR3 DNA: TGCGCAGTAGGGAGGGAGACGAACACTGAAGCTTTCTTT.

This chain uses TRBV2 with TRBJ2-7; TRBD2 matches at 8 bases. Germline values: CDR1 SNHLY, CDR2 FYNNEI. The V and J ends lost 6 bases and 6 bases, in that order; junction bases with no gene match: 13. The CDR3 covers 15 residues. CDR3 sequence reads: CASSWELAGSGEQYF. Written as DNA, the CDR3 is TGTGCCAGCAGCTGGGAGTTAGCGGGATCCGGCGAGCAGTACTTC. Variable domain in full (rest from reference TRBV2 and TRBJ2-7): EPEVTQTPSHQVTQMGQEVILRCVPISNHLYFYWYRQILGQKVEFLVSFYNNEISEKSEIFDDQFSVERPDGSNFTLKIRSTKLEDSAMYFCASSWELAGSGEQYFGPGTRLTVT.

The rearrangement joins TRBV10-2 to TRBJ2-3, with TRBD2 matching over 8 bases. CDR3 length: 17 residues. Unmatched junction bases numbered 7, after V lost 0 bases and J lost 2 bases. The germline gives CDR1 WSHSY, CDR2 SAAADI. CDR3 region: CASSESKSGGSTDTQYF. CDR3 in DNA: TGCGCCAGCAGTGAGTCGAAATCGGGGGGGTCCACAGATACGCAGTATTTT.

This clone was counted between two and nine times. V is TRBV5-1 and J is TRBJ2-1, with 11 bases matching TRBD2. Trimming took 0 bases from V and 12 from J; bases not matched to a gene: 8. This CDR3 spans 15 amino acids. Germline V gene lookup returns CDR1 SGHRS and CDR2 YFSETQ. Here the CDR3 reads CASSLVVAGGEGQFF. The CDR3 DNA is TGCGCCAGCAGCTTGGTGGTAGCGGGAGGGGAAGGGCAGTTCTTC.

The chain is built from TRBV27 and TRBJ2-1, with 8 bases lining up with TRBD1. The trim removed 6 bases at V and 4 bases at J, leaving 11 bases unmatched. The CDR3 spans 16 residues. The germline V gene has CDR1 MNHEY and CDR2 SMNVEV (reference sequence). CDR3 in amino acids: CASSDPTGALYNEQFF. The DNA of the CDR3 is TGTGCCAGCAGCGACCCGACAGGGGCTTTATACAATGAGCAGTTCTTC.